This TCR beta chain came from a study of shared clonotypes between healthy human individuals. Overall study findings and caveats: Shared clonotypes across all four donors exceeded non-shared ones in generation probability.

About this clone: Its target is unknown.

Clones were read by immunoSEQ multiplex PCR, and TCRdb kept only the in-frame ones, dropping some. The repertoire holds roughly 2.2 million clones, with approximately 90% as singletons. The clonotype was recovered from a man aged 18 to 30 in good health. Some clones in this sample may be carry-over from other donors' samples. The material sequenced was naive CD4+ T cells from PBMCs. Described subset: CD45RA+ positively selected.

The CDR3 region is CASSPMGLYNEQFF. CDR3 sequence (DNA): TGTGCCAGCTCACCAATGGGACTGTACAATGAGCAGTTCTTC. This chain uses TRBV18 with TRBJ2-1; a possible D gene is TRBD2 (6 bases). The germline V and J ends were trimmed by 2 bases and 4 bases, with 9 bases remaining between them. Germline values: CDR1 KGHSH, CDR2 LQKENI. CDR3 length: 14 residues.